This T cell receptor beta chain is drawn from a study of cytomegalovirus exposure and HLA in healthy donors. Study summary: In terms of ancestry, the Caucasian-associated cluster contained roughly 81% of the approximately 420 genotyped donors. Study results and limitations: Indistinguishable V segments such as TRBV6-2 and TRBV6-3 were excluded. Fewer N-insertions than the roughly 670-donor mean were reportedly shown by an Asian-associated ancestry cluster in a later analysis.

The primer mix had 60 Vbeta and 13 Jbeta primers. TCRdb keeps only in-frame clones here, not all; method: immunoSEQ multiplex PCR. The data include approximately 37,000 clones; the top ten clones carry around 3.8%. Healthy bone marrow donors made up the donor group. In regard to this clone: Its antigen is unknown.

Germline V gives CDR1 LNHDA, CDR2 SQIVND (reference sequence). CDR3 length: 15 amino acids. V was trimmed by 3 bases and J by 1 base, leaving 10 bases between them. The chain combines TRBV19 with TRBJ1-5, with D hard to call. The sequence was collected from a male donor in good health and CMV-seronegative. Material: PBMCs. CDR3 sequence: CASSIWGDSNQPQHF. In nucleotides, the CDR3 is TGTGCCAGTAGTATTTGGGGAGACAGCAATCAGCCCCAGCATTTT.